These 6 T cell receptor beta chains were all obtained from the same sample, sequenced in a study of blood T cell repertoires in COVID-19 (dated by TCRdb to 2018 to 2020). Library prep was done by the immunoSEQ multiplex PCR assay. TCRdb holds this immuneACCESS table with in-frame rearrangements only. Some clones are missing; in checked studies, unresolved V genes explain under half, and the rest has no known cause. The sample profile shows about 150,000 clones; approximately 83% of them were found once. The top ten constitute over 25% of the sample. Sequenced input: peripheral blood. The origin of the receptors is an older woman with acute or convalescent COVID-19.

This sequence joins TRBV3-1 (or the pseudogene TRBV3-2) and TRBJ2-5; TRBD2 aligns across 7 bases. The trim removed 1 base at V and 1 base at J, leaving 0 bases unmatched. The CDR3 sequence is 14 residues long. Germline values: CDR1 LGHDT, CDR2 YNNKEL (reference sequence). This chain's CDR3 is CASSQGGGQETQYF. CDR3 in DNA: TGTGCCAGCAGCCAAGGCGGGGGCCAAGAGACCCAGTACTTC.

This sequence joins TRBV28 and TRBJ1-1, with TRBD1 matching over 7 bases. Germline CDR1 is MDHEN and CDR2 is SYDVKM. The V segment lost 4 bases and the J segment 0 bases; nucleotides outside the gene matches: 11. The CDR3 runs 17 residues. CDR3: CASSSLGTATMNTEAFF. The CDR3 nucleotides read TGTGCCAGCAGTTCACTTGGGACAGCTACTATGAACACTGAAGCTTTCTTT.

The gene calls are TRBV30 and TRBJ1-2, with 10 bases fitting TRBD1. This CDR3 comprises 14 residues. The V gene's germline CDR1 is GTSNPN and CDR2 SVGIG (reference sequence). The V segment lost 2 bases and the J segment 2 bases; nucleotides outside the gene matches: 2. The CDR3 spells CAWSPGQGNYGYTF. The DNA of the CDR3 is TGTGCCTGGAGTCCGGGACAGGGGAACTATGGCTACACCTTC. Complete variable domain (other parts from reference TRBV30 and TRBJ1-2): SQTIHQWPATLVQPVGSPLSLECTVEGTSNPNLYWYRQAAGRGLQLLFYSVGIGQISSEVPQNLSASRPQDRQFILSSKKLLLSDSGFYLCAWSPGQGNYGYTFGSGTRLTVV.

The V gene is TRBV7-3, the J gene TRBJ1-2; D is ambiguous. Trimming stripped 1 base from V and 6 bases from J, with 12 bases between. The germline gives CDR1 SGHTA, CDR2 FQGTGA. CDR3 length equals 14 residues. CDR3 bases: TGTGCCAGCAGCTTAAGAGGCGGGTCTGATGGCTACACCTTC. Amino acid sequence: CASSLRGGSDGYTF.

This clone is a singleton in its sample. This chain joins TRBV7-2 and TRBJ2-5; 9 bases agree with TRBD1. The germline V gene has CDR1 SGHTA and CDR2 FQGNSA. The length of the CDR3 is 15 residues. The V segment lost 1 base and the J segment 5 bases; nucleotides outside the gene matches: 5. CDR3 nucleotides: TGTGCCAGCAGCTTAGTCGGGACAGGGTTGGAGACCCAGTACTTC. This sequence encodes CASSLVGTGLETQYF. Based on the CDR3 plus reference TRBV7-2 and TRBJ2-5, the full variable domain is GAGVSQSPSNKVTEKGKDVELRCDPISGHTALYWYRQSLGQGLEFLIYFQGNSAPDKSGLPSDRFSAERTGGSVSTLTIQRTQQEDSAVYLCASSLVGTGLETQYFGPGTRLLVL.

The chain carries TRBV3-1 (or the pseudogene TRBV3-2) and TRBJ2-3; maybe TRBD2 (7 bases). Trimming stripped 2 bases from V and 1 base from J, with 13 bases between. Germline assignment: CDR1 LGHDT and CDR2 YNNKEL (reference sequence). This CDR3 is 16 amino acids long. The CDR3 protein is CASSQRRGGRTDTQYF. CDR3 in DNA: TGTGCCAGCAGCCAAAGGAGGGGGGGCCGCACAGATACGCAGTATTTT.